This TCR beta chain was obtained from a study of blood T cells in healthy people across ages (dated by TCRdb to 2014 to 2015). In the study overall: Template switching captured roughly one uniquely barcoded TCR beta cDNA molecule per two T cells in model experiments. Age-related changes in TCR beta repertoire diversity were measured in the study by deep sequencing normalized with unique cDNA molecular identifiers. The donors were split into four age groups: young (average around 15 years), middle-aged (roughly 39), aged (more than 55) and long-lived (about 74). Donors of different ages were randomly distributed across sequencing lanes to avoid experimental bias. For two donors (one aged 18 to 29 and one aged 80 or older), the study analyzed two additional independent replicas of 1 million unique cDNA reads from the same blood draw. General study outcomes and caveats: Compared with the aged group, more naive CD4+ T cells, fewer expanded clones and increased TCR diversity were shown by the long-lived group, suggesting age selection. Estimates of total diversity based on one million sequenced T cells were considered lower bounds and underestimates. Because donor CMV infection status was unknown, age-related changes in expanded clonotypes were potentially confounded. There was a strong correlation between observed TCR beta diversity and the percentage of naive T cells measured by flow cytometry. Bulk unsorted PBMC profiling prevented conclusive comparison of naive and antigen-experienced compartments. As age increased, observed TCR beta diversity per million T cells dropped in a roughly linear way, and a significant reduction was already evident by age 40.

CDR1 and CDR2 were assigned from the germline V gene as SGHTA and FQGTGA. The CDR3 starts with the cysteine, ends with the phenylalanine, and has 14 residues. Only the CDR3 DNA is retained, 42 bases long and in frame from the first base. V loses 5 bases, J loses 6 bases, and the germline ends lie 17 bases apart. The donors were 40 or so Caucasian individuals from Russia, aged 6 to 90 years, who were systemically healthy. About 10 milliliters of peripheral blood were collected from each donor into EDTA-treated Vacutainer tubes. Ficoll-Paque density-gradient centrifugation was used to isolate PBMCs, with at least 6.5 million per sample. Trizol reagent was used to extract total RNA from PBMCs, with at least 6 micrograms per sample. Naive CD45RAhigh/CD27high T cell percentages were measured by flow cytometry on a PBMC aliquot from every donor. The library was generated by 5' RACE. TCRdb shows the sequencer as Illumina HiSeq 2500. A second PCR of 7 to 11 cycles was performed with a sample-barcoded 5' primer and a J-beta primer mix. A unique molecular identifier was introduced onto each TCR beta cDNA molecule by a template-switch 5' adaptor carrying 12 random nucleotides. Each sample yielded at least 2.5 million CDR3-containing paired-end reads. First-strand cDNA synthesis was performed from all RNA using the Mint cDNA synthesis kit, with priming by a TRBC-specific oligonucleotide. Following uracil-DNA glycosylase treatment, a first 18-cycle PCR with universal primers M1SS and BC2_uni_R was performed on all cDNA. In the original analysis: For normalization, 1 million high-quality reads, each with a distinct molecular identifier, were randomly selected from each sample. Reads with shared molecular identifiers were discarded instead of being binned into consensus sequences. MiTCR, with a Q25 quality threshold and the strictest error-elimination algorithm, was used for CDR3 identification, clonotype clustering and error correction. A nonparametric unseen species model with Euler transformation was used to estimate lower-bound total TCR beta diversity. The raw public reads went through TCRdb reprocessing: fastp at Q25, MiXCR clone calling, in-frame beta chains kept. Entries that share a CDR3 protein sequence are merged under the most common genes and DNA. For this entry, the V and J calls and clone size follow TCRdb and not the study's own pipeline. This sample gives approximately 830,000 distinct CDR3 sequences in total; around 62% of them show up just once. Of the sample, roughly a quarter is held by the ten largest clones.

Notes on this clonotype: What this receptor recognizes is not known. No much larger clone is present one base from it, and per-base qualities are unavailable.

The sample consisted of blood. The rearranged segments are TRBV7-3 and TRBJ2-7; a tentative D match to TRBD2 spans 6 bases. The receptor's source is a young man in good health. The CDR3 here reads CASSHGTGDGEQYF. The bases read TGTGCCAGCAGCCACGGGACGGGAGACGGCGAGCAGTACTTC.